Sequencing of this T cell receptor beta chain was carried out in a study of chemoradiotherapy in HPV16-positive cancers. Regarding the study as a whole: Functional assays defining HPV-specific T cells used only a couple of HPV16-positive patients. During treatment, candidate HPV-specific clones and E7-related motifs expanded in tumor. For HPV16-positive patients, expanding HPV-responsive T cells associated with longer recurrence-free survival.

TCRdb's table, derived via immunoSEQ multiplex PCR, lists solely in-frame clones and lacks some. The top ten clones hold about 5% of a sample with around 2,000 clones, around 90% of them seen once. Turning to this clone: Its antigen remains unidentified.

Between the trimmed V and J ends, which lost 11 bases and 5 bases, there was a span of 8 bases. The CDR3 totals 10 residues. This TCR derives from a human donor with HPV-associated anogenital cancer. The V gene is TRBV23-1, the J gene TRBJ2-3; tentative D call: TRBD1 (5 bases). TRBV23-1 is an ORF for which the function is uncertain. The material sequenced was tumor tissue, taken from a patient who underwent chemoradiotherapy. The DNA for the CDR3 is TGCGCCTTAGGGGAAGATACGCAGTATTTT. This translates into CALGEDTQYF.